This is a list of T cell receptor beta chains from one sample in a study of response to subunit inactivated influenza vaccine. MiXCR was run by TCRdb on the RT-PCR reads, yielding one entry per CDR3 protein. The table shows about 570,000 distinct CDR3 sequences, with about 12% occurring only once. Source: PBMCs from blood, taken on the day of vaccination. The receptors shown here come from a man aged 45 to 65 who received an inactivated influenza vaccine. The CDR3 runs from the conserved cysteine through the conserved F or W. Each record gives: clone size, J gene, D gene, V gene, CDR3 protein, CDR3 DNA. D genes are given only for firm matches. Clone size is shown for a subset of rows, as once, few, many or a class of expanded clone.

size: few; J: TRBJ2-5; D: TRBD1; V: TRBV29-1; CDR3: CSVEDRDRGEETQYF; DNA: TGCAGCGTTGAAGATAGGGACAGGGGGGAAGAGACCCAGTACTTC
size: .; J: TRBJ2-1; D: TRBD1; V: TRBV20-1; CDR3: CSAEAWDRGLNEQFF; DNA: TGCAGTGCGGAGGCTTGGGACAGGGGGCTAAATGAGCAGTTCTTC
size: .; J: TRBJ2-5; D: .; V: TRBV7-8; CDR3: CASSLILHRGEETQYF; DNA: TGTGCCAGCAGCCTAATCCTGCACCGCGGGGAAGAGACCCAGTACTTC
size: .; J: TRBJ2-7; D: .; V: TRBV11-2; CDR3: CASTGGITSYEQYF; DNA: TGTGCCAGCACCGGGGGTATTACCTCCTACGAGCAGTACTTC
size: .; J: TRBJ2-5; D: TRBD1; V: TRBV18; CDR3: CASSPPPGQGTVETQYF; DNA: TGTGCCAGCTCACCACCACCAGGACAGGGGACAGTGGAGACCCAGTACTTC
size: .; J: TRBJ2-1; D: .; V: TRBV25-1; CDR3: CASSEWGEAYGEQFF; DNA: TGTGCCAGCAGTGAATGGGGTGAGGCGTACGGTGAGCAGTTCTTC
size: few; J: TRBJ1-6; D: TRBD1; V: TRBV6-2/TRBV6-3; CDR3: CASSDRTGSPYNSPLHF; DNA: TGTGCCAGCAGTGACCGGACAGGGAGTCCCTATAATTCACCCCTCCACTTT
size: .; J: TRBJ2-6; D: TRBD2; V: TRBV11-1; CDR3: CASSHSGRLPSGANVLTF; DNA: TGTGCCAGCAGCCATAGCGGGAGGCTACCTTCTGGGGCCAACGTCCTGACTTTC
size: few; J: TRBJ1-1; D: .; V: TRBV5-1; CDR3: CASSPLDRIKAFF; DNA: TGCGCCAGCAGCCCGTTAGACCGGATCAAAGCTTTCTTT
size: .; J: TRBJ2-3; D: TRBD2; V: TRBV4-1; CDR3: CASSQGAGTSKYF; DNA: TGCGCCAGCAGCCAGGGTGCCGGGACTAGCAAGTATTTT
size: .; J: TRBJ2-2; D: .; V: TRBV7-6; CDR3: CASSLGGITGELFF; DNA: TGTGCCAGCAGCTTAGGGGGGATTACCGGGGAGCTGTTTTTT
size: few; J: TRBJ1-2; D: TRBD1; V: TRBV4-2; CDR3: CASSHVGQGAVIGYTF; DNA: TGTGCCAGCAGCCATGTGGGACAGGGGGCGGTTATCGGCTACACCTTC
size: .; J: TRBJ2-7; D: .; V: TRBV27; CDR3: CASSPLRTAGEQYF; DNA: TGTGCCAGCAGTCCCCTCCGGACAGCCGGGGAGCAGTACTTC
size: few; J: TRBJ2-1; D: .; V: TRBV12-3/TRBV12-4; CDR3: CASSFEYANNEQFF; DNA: TGTGCCAGCAGTTTCGAGTACGCAAACAATGAGCAGTTCTTC
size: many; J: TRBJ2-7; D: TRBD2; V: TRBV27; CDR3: CASSYGRSSYEQYF; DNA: TGTGCCAGCAGTTACGGGAGGTCCTCCTACGAGCAGTACTTC
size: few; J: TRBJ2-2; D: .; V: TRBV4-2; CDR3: CASSAVPNTGELFF; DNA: TGTGCCAGCAGCGCAGTACCGAACACCGGGGAGCTGTTTTTT
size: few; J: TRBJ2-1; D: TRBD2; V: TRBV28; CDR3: CASSGAGAVNEQFF; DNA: TGTGCCAGCAGCGGGGCGGGAGCGGTAAATGAGCAGTTCTTC